This TCR beta chain was recovered during a study of cytomegalovirus exposure and HLA in healthy donors. The study ran its PCR with 60 Vbeta and 13 Jbeta primers. This table comes from immunoSEQ multiplex PCR, and its TCRdb copy is limited to in-frame clones, with some not included. The table lists 85,000 to 100,000 clones, around nine tenths of them singletons. V was clipped by 5 bases and J by 6 bases, with 11 bases between them. Germline lookup yields CDR1 SNHLY and CDR2 FYNNEI. This CDR3 spans 13 amino acids. This chain joins TRBV2 and TRBJ2-1; unclear D gene. The sequence came from a man aged 25 to 45 in good health and CMV-seropositive. Sequencing was carried out using PBMCs. The CDR3 DNA sequence: TGTGCCAGCAGTAAATCACAGCCCAATGAGCAGTTCTTC. Its protein product is CASSKSQPNEQFF.